The 20 T cell receptor beta chains presented below share a single source sample, sequenced in a study of T cell responses to AZD1222 COVID-19 vaccine. The method was immunoSEQ multiplex PCR; TCRdb's version includes in-frame clones alone and lacks a portion of them. The repertoire includes more than 95,000 clones, approximately 84% of them detected once, and 6% to 8% sits in the top ten. The source was peripheral blood, collected on day 0 of AZD1222 vaccination. The receptor source for this set is an adult in good health.

In nucleotides, the CDR3 is TGTGCCAGCAGGTTTCTTCGAGAGCAGTACTTC. This sequence encodes CASRFLREQYF. The chain combines TRBV7-8 with TRBJ2-7; D not certain. With 6 bases removed from V and 7 bases from J, the gap between germline ends came to 10 bases. Germline V gene sequence: CDR1 SGHVS, CDR2 FQNEAQ. The CDR3 loop spans 11 amino acids.

This chain uses TRBV2 with TRBJ2-1, with no clear D. Germline CDR1 reads SNHLY; CDR2 reads FYNNEI. V lost 6 bases to trimming and J lost 7 bases, with 10 bases between them. The CDR3 contains 12 residues. In DNA, the CDR3 is TGTGCCAGCAGAGGGTTGGGGAATGAGCAGTTCTTC. Its translation: CASRGLGNEQFF.

This sequence joins TRBV30 and TRBJ1-2; 8 bases map to TRBD1. V lost 5 bases and J lost 5; bases outside the gene matches: 4. The germline V gene encodes CDR1 GTSNPN and CDR2 SVGIG (reference sequence). This CDR3 region has 12 residues. The CDR3 reads CAWDYRGYGYTF. DNA of the CDR3: TGTGCCTGGGACTACAGGGGGTATGGCTACACCTTC.

V and J are TRBV5-1 and TRBJ2-1; TRBD2 aligns across 11 bases. V gave up 1 base and J gave up 6 bases; unmatched junction bases: 3. Germline V gives CDR1 SGHRS, CDR2 YFSETQ. The CDR3 is 15 residues long. CDR3 amino acids: CASSLWLAGGNEQFF. The CDR3, as DNA: TGCGCCAGCAGCTTGTGGCTAGCGGGGGGCAATGAGCAGTTCTTC. Together with reference TRBV5-1 and TRBJ2-1, the CDR3 gives the full variable domain: KAGVTQTPRYLIKTRGQQVTLSCSPISGHRSVSWYQQTPGQGLQFLFEYFSETQRNKGNFPGRFSGRQFSNSRSEMNVSTLELGDSALYLCASSLWLAGGNEQFFGPGTRLTVL.

This rearrangement joins TRBV5-1 to TRBJ1-5, with D possibly TRBD1 on 5 matching bases. The CDR3 extends over 15 amino acids. Germline loops: CDR1 SGHRS, CDR2 YFSETQ. Trimming pared 4 bases from V and 1 base from J, leaving 12 bases between. The DNA of the CDR3 is TGCGCCAGCAGCACCGGGACTCTGAGCAATCAGCCCCAGCATTTT. It yields the protein CASSTGTLSNQPQHF.

V usage is TRBV5-4 and J usage is TRBJ2-1; no clear D gene. The CDR3 spans 12 residues. The germline V gene has CDR1 SGHNT and CDR2 YYREEE (reference sequence). The ends were cut back, 1 base at V and 3 bases at J, with 2 bases in the middle. The CDR3 loop reads CASSLFYNEQFF. The CDR3 DNA sequence: TGTGCCAGCAGCTTGTTCTACAATGAGCAGTTCTTC.

CDR3 DNA: TGTGCCAGCAGCCCGCCCGGGGGGGCGGGGGAGACCCAGTACTTC. Translating it yields CASSPPGGAGETQYF. The chain uses TRBV13 and TRBJ2-5; 8 bases line up with TRBD2. This CDR3 is built from 15 residues. Germline-derived CDR1 and CDR2 are PRHDT and FYEKMQ (reference sequence). Trimming took 5 bases from V and 5 from J; bases not matched to a gene: 10.

The chain carries TRBV10-2 and TRBJ2-1, with TRBD1 as a possible D gene (5 bases). CDR1 is WSHSY, CDR2 SAAADI, per germline. The V and J ends lost 2 bases and 0 bases respectively, with 11 bases between them. The CDR3 is made up of 16 amino acids. CDR3 sequence reads: CASSEEQGRSYNEQFF. Written as DNA, the CDR3 is TGCGCCAGCAGTGAGGAGCAGGGCCGCTCCTACAATGAGCAGTTCTTC.

Regarding this clone: Other DNA variants within this sample encode the same CDR3. The CDR3 DNA sequence: TGTGCCAGCAGCGGGACTAGCGGGAGAACCGGGGAGCTGTTTTTT. Its protein is CASSGTSGRTGELFF. The genes are TRBV9 and TRBJ2-2; the match to TRBD2 covers 13 bases. The ends lost 3 bases at V and 5 bases at J; junction bases unmatched: 1. The CDR3 loop spans 15 amino acids. Germline-derived CDR1 and CDR2 are SGDLS and YYNGEE.

V usage is TRBV5-6 and J usage is TRBJ2-7; no clear D. The CDR3 contains 14 residues. V dropped 1 base and J dropped 3 bases, with 11 bases sitting between them. Germline CDR1 is SGHDT and CDR2 is YYEEEE. CDR3 sequence reads: CASSLYEINYEQYF. Written as DNA, the CDR3 is TGTGCCAGCAGCTTGTACGAGATCAACTACGAGCAGTACTTC.

The V call is TRBV21-1, the J call TRBJ1-6. TRBV21-1 is a pseudogene segment. The CDR3 covers 13 residues. The CDR3 bases are TGTGCCAGCAGCAAGGAAGCCCCTTCACCCCTCCACTTT. Translated: CASSKEAPSPLHF.

The chain carries TRBV28 and TRBJ2-1; 7 positions agree with TRBD1. Germline-derived CDR1 and CDR2 are MDHEN and SYDVKM. After removal of 3 bases from V and 0 bases from J, the junction contained 2 bases not matched to a gene. The CDR3 is made up of 15 amino acids. The CDR3 DNA is TGTGCCAGCAGTTTGCCAGGGGGCTCCTACAATGAGCAGTTCTTC. Protein product: CASSLPGGSYNEQFF. Drawing the rest from reference TRBV28 and TRBJ2-1, the complete variable domain is DVKVTQSSRYLVKRTGEKVFLECVQDMDHENMFWYRQDPGLGLRLIYFSYDVKMKEKGDIPEGYSVSREKKERFSLILESASTNQTSMYLCASSLPGGSYNEQFFGPGTRLTVL.

The rearrangement joins TRBV7-2 to TRBJ2-7, with a weak D call TRBD2 (6 bases). The CDR3 sequence is 16 residues long. Germline assignment: CDR1 SGHTA and CDR2 FQGNSA. V dropped 5 bases and J dropped 2 bases, with 19 bases sitting between them. In DNA, the CDR3 is TGTGCCAGCAGCCCCCAAGGCCGGGGAGGAACCTACGAGCAGTACTTC. It is translated as CASSPQGRGGTYEQYF.

This clone has a single count. V usage is TRBV9 and J usage is TRBJ2-3; TRBD2 might be the D (7 bases). CDR1 is SGDLS, CDR2 YYNGEE, per germline. V was clipped by 3 bases and J by 6 bases, with 20 bases between them. The CDR3 covers 16 residues. This CDR3 is CASSERVGGARDTQYF. The CDR3 nucleotides read TGTGCCAGCAGCGAACGCGTAGGGGGGGCTCGGGATACGCAGTATTTT.

As for this clone: At the DNA level, this CDR3 is encoded by other sequences in the same sample as well. The rearrangement joins TRBV12-3 or TRBV12-4 to TRBJ2-7; D is possibly TRBD1 (5 bases). V was shortened by 0 bases and J by 3 bases, with 6 bases between the two germline ends. The CDR3 contains 13 residues. CDR3: CASSLAGDYEQYF. In DNA, the CDR3 is TGTGCCAGCAGTTTAGCAGGGGACTACGAGCAGTACTTC.

The V call is TRBV4-1, the J call TRBJ2-1, with 14 nucleotides matching TRBD2. There are 16 residues in the CDR3. The V segment lost 2 bases and the J segment 10 bases; nucleotides outside the gene matches: 7. CDR1 and CDR2 (germline): MGHRA, YSYEKL. In DNA, the CDR3 is TGCGCCAGCAGCCAATCGGGACTAGCGGGAGAAAAGGAGCAGTTCTTC. Protein sequence: CASSQSGLAGEKEQFF.

V is TRBV18 and J is TRBJ1-1, with D unclear. CDR1 and CDR2 from the germline V gene are KGHSH and LQKENI. Trimming cost V 0 bases and J 1 base, with 15 bases left between them. This CDR3 comprises 17 residues. CDR3: CASSPPGRYGPNTEAFF. CDR3 nucleotides: TGTGCCAGCTCACCACCCGGAAGGTATGGGCCGAACACTGAAGCTTTCTTT.

This clone came up a few times. This chain joins TRBV6-5 and TRBJ2-2, with D unresolved. V lost 8 bases and J 0 bases, leaving 4 bases between the germline ends. The CDR3 totals 12 residues. Germline-derived CDR1 and CDR2 are MNHEY and SVGAGI. The CDR3 region is CASGSNTGELFF. The CDR3 DNA is TGTGCCAGCGGTTCGAACACCGGGGAGCTGTTTTTT.

This clone was recorded a few times. The chain combines TRBV9 with TRBJ1-6; D is perhaps TRBD1 (5 bases). The V and J ends lost 4 bases and 0 bases respectively, with 14 bases between them. Germline CDR1 SGDLS, CDR2 YYNGEE. This CDR3 spans 17 amino acids. CDR3 sequence: CASSISGASSYNSPLHF. CDR3 DNA sequence: TGTGCCAGCAGCATCTCCGGGGCCAGCTCCTATAATTCACCCCTCCACTTT.

This chain connects TRBV7-3 to TRBJ2-2; no firm D call. The V and J ends lost 4 bases and 4 bases respectively, with 4 bases between them. The germline CDR1 and CDR2 sequences are SGHTA and FQGTGA. The length of the CDR3 is 12 residues. CDR3 protein: CASSSSTGELFF. The CDR3 DNA reads TGTGCCAGCAGCTCCTCCACCGGGGAGCTGTTTTTT.